Below, 3 T cell receptor beta chains from the same sample are listed, as sequenced in a study of OX40 agonist ivuxolimab in advanced cancers. TCRdb's copy holds only in-frame clones and misses some; the assay was immunoSEQ multiplex PCR. The table records roughly 28,000 clones, approximately 86% of them present only once. The material sequenced was CD4+ or CD8+ T cells sorted from blood, taken in a trial of the OX40 agonist ivuxolimab. These TCRs come from an adult with an advanced solid tumor such as melanoma, head and neck, liver or kidney cancer.

V usage is TRBV19 and J usage is TRBJ2-7, with unresolved D. The CDR3 is 13 residues long. Germline CDR1 reads LNHDA; CDR2 reads SQIVND (reference sequence). Trimming left V 1 base short and J 2 bases short, with 6 bases between. CDR3 DNA: TGTGCCAGTAGTATAGCGGCCGCCTACGAGCAGTACTTC. Translating gives CASSIAAAYEQYF.

The rearrangement uses TRBV5-5 and TRBJ2-7, with 7 bases that match TRBD1. The CDR3 is 14 residues long. From germline, CDR1 is SGHKS and CDR2 YYEKEE (reference sequence). The V gene end was trimmed by 4 bases and the J gene end by 1 base; junction bases not matched to a gene: 5. CDR3 nucleotide sequence: TGTGCCAGCAGCCTCGGGACAGATTCCTACGAGCAGTACTTC. Translated, it gives CASSLGTDSYEQYF.

The chain carries TRBV27 and TRBJ1-1, with 7 nucleotides matching TRBD1. The germline CDR1 and CDR2 sequences are MNHEY and SMNVEV (reference sequence). The CDR3 length is 16 residues. The J segment lost 4 bases and the V segment lost 7 bases, leaving 15 bases of the junction unmatched. The CDR3 region has the DNA TGTGCCAGCATTGAGGAAGCAGGGGGTTTCCCCACTGAAGCTTTCTTT. Translated: CASIEEAGGFPTEAFF.